This record looks at one TCR beta chain sequence and its context. Per the original methods: Reference gene primer amplification in the assay estimated nucleated cell counts. TCRdb keeps only in-frame clones here, not all; method: immunoSEQ multiplex PCR. From that table come the V and J calls and clone size; the DNA was used to work out D and trimming. The repertoire includes 140,000 to 150,000 clones, roughly 90% of them detected once, and 2.5% to 3% sits in the top ten. CDR3 length: 16 amino acids. Germline trimming cut 6 bases from V and 4 bases from J; bases unmatched to any gene: 12. Looked up from germline, CDR1 is MDHEN and CDR2 is SYDVKM. The data belong to a study of blood T cell repertoires in COVID-19. Study-level information: Samples taken during acute and convalescent COVID-19 were collected in the United States, Italy and Spain. T cells, B-cell-depleted T cells, or PBMCs provided the cDNA or gDNA that served as material.

This sequence was found in a man aged 55 to 70 with active or convalescent COVID-19. J is TRBJ2-7 and V is TRBV28, with 10 bases that match TRBD1. Sample: peripheral blood. CDR3 DNA sequence: TGTGCCAGCAGGGGCCGGGACAGGGGTGGTGTTTACGAGCAGTACTTC. Its protein product is CASRGRDRGGVYEQYF. The full variable domain, rest sourced from reference TRBV28 and TRBJ2-7, is DVKVTQSSRYLVKRTGEKVFLECVQDMDHENMFWYRQDPGLGLRLIYFSYDVKMKEKGDIPEGYSVSREKKERFSLILESASTNQTSMYLCASRGRDRGGVYEQYFGPGTRLTVT.